Listed below are T cell receptor beta chains from one sample, sequenced in a study of cytomegalovirus exposure and HLA in healthy donors. TCRdb keeps only in-frame clones here, not all; method: immunoSEQ multiplex PCR. This sample carries 120,000 to 150,000 clones, roughly 75% of them seen once, and the ten largest clones take about 3.5%. Input material: PBMCs. All receptors come from a man between 40 and 49 years old in good health and CMV-seronegative. The CDR3 runs from the conserved cysteine through the conserved F or W. D genes are given only for firm matches. Part of the rows lack a size; the others show once, few, many or a class for expanded clones.

cdr3_nt cdr3_aa v_call clone_size j_call d_call
TGTGCCAGCAGCTTAGGATCCGGGAAGGTCCCTTACGAGCAGTACTTC CASSLGSGKVPYEQYF TRBV7-8 - TRBJ2-7 -
TGTGCCAGCAGCCCCAGGACAGGGGGGAATACGCAGTATTTT CASSPRTGGNTQYF TRBV13 - TRBJ2-3 TRBD1
TGTTCCAGCAGCTTCACTAGCGGGGGAGGTCCAAGCTCCTACGAGCAGTACTTC CSSSFTSGGGPSSYEQYF TRBV7-9 few TRBJ2-7 TRBD2
TGTGCCAGCTCACCTGGCGCGGGGACAGATACGCAGTATTTT CASSPGAGTDTQYF TRBV18 - TRBJ2-3 -
TGTGCCAGCAACGGGGGCCAGGGGGCGGCTTTCTGTGGAAACACCATATATTTT CASNGGQGAAFCGNTIYF TRBV2 few TRBJ1-3 TRBD1
TGCGCCAGCAGCAGCCCGGGGGCCTACGAGCAGTACTTC CASSSPGAYEQYF TRBV5-1 - TRBJ2-7 -
TGCGCCAGCAGCCCGGGACTGATAGGGGATGGCTACACCTTC CASSPGLIGDGYTF TRBV4-1 few TRBJ1-2 -
TGTGCCAGCAGGAGAGGGGGCAGCAGCACCGGGGAGCTGTTTTTT CASRRGGSSTGELFF TRBV25-1 - TRBJ2-2 TRBD1
TGTGCCATCAGCCTGGGGAGGGCGAACACTGAAGCTTTCTTT CAISLGRANTEAFF TRBV10-3 - TRBJ1-1 -
TGTGCCAGCAGTCCCGGGCCGCGGGGGGATCAGCCCCAGCATTTT CASSPGPRGDQPQHF TRBV27 medium-sized TRBJ1-5 -
TGTGCTAGTGGTCGTACCAGCGGGGGCCTTAACACCGGGGAGCTGTTTTTT CASGRTSGGLNTGELFF TRBV12-5 few TRBJ2-2 TRBD2
TGTGCCAGCTCACCTAATTCGGGGATTTCCTACGAGCAGTACTTC CASSPNSGISYEQYF TRBV18 - TRBJ2-7 -
TGCGCCAGCACCTCCGACAGGGTAGGGTACGAGCAGTACTTC CASTSDRVGYEQYF TRBV10-2 once TRBJ2-7 TRBD1
TGTGCCAGCAGTGTCGAGACTAACACTGAAGCTTTCTTT CASSVETNTEAFF TRBV2 few TRBJ1-1 -
TGTGCCAGCAGCTTGGAAGGTAGGGACAGCCGTAACACCGGGGAGCTGTTTTTT CASSLEGRDSRNTGELFF TRBV5-8 - TRBJ2-2 TRBD1
TGTGCCAGCAGCTCTTTCGGGCAGACAGCTAACTATGGCTACACCTTC CASSSFGQTANYGYTF TRBV5-6 few TRBJ1-2 -
TGCGCCAGCAGCGCAGGGACAGGAGGGGTTCGGGGCTACACCTTC CASSAGTGGVRGYTF TRBV5-1 - TRBJ1-2 TRBD1
TGTGCCCACTCCGGGACAGCATCCTACGAGCAGTACTTC CAHSGTASYEQYF TRBV28 - TRBJ2-7 TRBD1
TGTGCCAGTAGTCTCAGATTGGTCCCCGGGGAGCTGTTTTTT CASSLRLVPGELFF TRBV19 few TRBJ2-2 -
TGTGCCAGCAGCCCCGCCATTAGGACAGGCTATGGCTACACCTTC CASSPAIRTGYGYTF TRBV16 - TRBJ1-2 TRBD1
TGTGCCAGCAGCTCCGGACTAGCGGTACAAGAGACCCAGTACTTC CASSSGLAVQETQYF TRBV7-8 - TRBJ2-5 TRBD2
TGTGCCAGCTCCCGGAGCGGCGCCGACTCTGGAAACACCATATATTTT CASSRSGADSGNTIYF TRBV18 - TRBJ1-3 -
TGTGCCAGCAGCTGGCGGAGGAGGGACGACTACGAGCAGTACTTC CASSWRRRDDYEQYF TRBV13 few TRBJ2-7 -
TGTGCCAGCAGCTTAGCTGGAGCAACTAATGAAAAACTGTTTTTT CASSLAGATNEKLFF TRBV7-2 - TRBJ1-4 -
TGTGCCAGCAGCCAAGAGCGGGGGGGAGGCGGAGGGCACTTC CASSQERGGGGGHF TRBV7-2 - TRBJ2-7 TRBD2
TGCGCCAGCAGCCACTGGACAGGCGACGTGAACACCGGGGAGCTGTTTTTT CASSHWTGDVNTGELFF TRBV5-1 - TRBJ2-2 TRBD1
TGTGCCAGCAGCGCAGGACCCCTGGGGGGGGTTAAGGAAGCTTTCTTT CASSAGPLGGVKEAFF TRBV9 - TRBJ1-1 -
TGTGCCAGCAACCGACAGGGGGCTGAAGCTTTCTTT CASNRQGAEAFF TRBV2 - TRBJ1-1 TRBD1
TGTGCCAGCAGCTCCCCGGACAGGTCCTATTCGAGCTCTGGAAACACCATATATTTT CASSSPDRSYSSSGNTIYF TRBV7-6 - TRBJ1-3 TRBD1
TGTGCCAGCAGCTTGCAAGGGGAGGGGGCTAACTATGGCTACACCTTC CASSLQGEGANYGYTF TRBV5-6 - TRBJ1-2 -
TGTGCCAGCACGACTATAGACAGGACATACACCTTC CASTTIDRTYTF TRBV6-5 once TRBJ1-2 -
TGCGCCAGCAGCTTGGAGGCAGCAGGTCAGCCCCAGCATTTT CASSLEAAGQPQHF TRBV5-1 - TRBJ1-5 -
TGCAGCGTTGCCGGGGAGCGGGGTGAAGCTTTCTTT CSVAGERGEAFF TRBV29-1 - TRBJ1-1 -
TGCGCCAGCAGCTTGGTGTCAGGACAGGGCGACAATGAGCAGTTCTTC CASSLVSGQGDNEQFF TRBV5-1 - TRBJ2-1 TRBD1
TGCGCCAGCAGCTTATCAGACAGTAGCAATCAGCCCCAGCATTTT CASSLSDSSNQPQHF TRBV5-1 few TRBJ1-5 -
TGCGCCAGCAGTAATCAGGGACAAGAGACCCAGTACTTC CASSNQGQETQYF TRBV5-1 - TRBJ2-5 -
TGTGCCAGCTCACCCCAGGCGGGGGAAACTGAAGCTTTCTTT CASSPQAGETEAFF TRBV18 - TRBJ1-1 -
TGTGCCAGCAGCCAAAACCAGGGGGCGGATTCACCCCTCCACTTT CASSQNQGADSPLHF TRBV5-6 - TRBJ1-6 TRBD1
TGTGCCAGCAGTTTAGGGACAGGGGGCAACGAGCAGTACTTC CASSLGTGGNEQYF TRBV27 - TRBJ2-7 TRBD1
TGTGCCAGCAGCTCTAAAGCCAAAAACATTCAGTACTTC CASSSKAKNIQYF TRBV5-4 - TRBJ2-4 -
TGTGCCAGCAGCCCGGGGGGTCAGGGTTGGTCCTACACCTTC CASSPGGQGWSYTF TRBV9 - TRBJ1-2 -
TGTGCCAGCAGCCCTCCGGACAGATCCTACGAGCAGTACTTC CASSPPDRSYEQYF TRBV11-2 - TRBJ2-7 -
TGTGCCAGTAGTGGCAGGGTTAGCACCGGGGAGCTGTTTTTT CASSGRVSTGELFF TRBV19 - TRBJ2-2 -
TGCGCCAGCAGTCTTCCGGGACAGGCTTCACCCCTCCACTTT CASSLPGQASPLHF TRBV5-1 - TRBJ1-6 TRBD1
TGTGCCAGCAGTTCAGACCCCCGAGGTGAGACCCAGTACTTC CASSSDPRGETQYF TRBV6-1 - TRBJ2-5 -
TGTGCCAGCAGTGCCCTACAGGGGACCGAGCAGTACTTC CASSALQGTEQYF TRBV25-1 - TRBJ2-7 TRBD1
TGTGCCACCAGCATAGGGGGGGTAGGGAACATTCAGTACTTC CATSIGGVGNIQYF TRBV15 - TRBJ2-4 -
TGTGCCACCAGCAGCTTAACTCAGGGAAACGAAAAACTGTTTTTT CATSSLTQGNEKLFF TRBV15 - TRBJ1-4 -
TGTGCCAGCACCGGGGAAGGGATCTATGGCTACACCTTC CASTGEGIYGYTF TRBV9 - TRBJ1-2 -
TGTGCCAGCACCCTCCAGGGGGACGCAGATACGCAGTATTTT CASTLQGDADTQYF TRBV6-5 few TRBJ2-3 TRBD1
TGTTCCAGCAGCCTCCGGGGGTACGATGGCTACACCTTC CSSSLRGYDGYTF TRBV7-9 - TRBJ1-2 -
TGTGCCAGCAGTTCCTTCTATCGGGACAACGAATACAACTATGGCTACACCTTC CASSSFYRDNEYNYGYTF TRBV27 - TRBJ1-2 -
TGTGCCAGCAGCATTGGGGGACAGGTGCCGAACAAGGTACCCGGGGAGCTGTTTTTT CASSIGGQVPNKVPGELFF TRBV21-1 - TRBJ2-2 -
TGTGCCAGCAGCTCTAACTACAACACCGGGGAGCTGTTTTTT CASSSNYNTGELFF TRBV5-4 - TRBJ2-2 -
TGTGCCAGTAGTAGCCGGGACAGTAACACTGAAGCTTTCTTT CASSSRDSNTEAFF TRBV19 - TRBJ1-1 TRBD1
TGTGCCAGCAGCCAAGATGCGAGGGGGAGTTACGAGCAGTACTTC CASSQDARGSYEQYF TRBV4-2 - TRBJ2-7 -
TGTGCCAGTACTGGGTCAGGTGGCCTTTGGGAAAAACTGTTTTTT CASTGSGGLWEKLFF TRBV19 few TRBJ1-4 -
TGTGCCAGCAGTCCACAGGGGGAAAAAAATCAGCCCCAGCATTTT CASSPQGEKNQPQHF TRBV2 - TRBJ1-5 TRBD1
TGCGCCAGCAGCCAAGATTACAGGGAGAACTATGGCTACACCTTC CASSQDYRENYGYTF TRBV4-1 once TRBJ1-2 -